This entry is about one TCR beta chain. Its antigen specificity is not known. The record has no base qualities; no much larger clone is one base away. The data belong to a study of blood T cell repertoires in COVID-19 (dated by TCRdb to 2018 to 2020). For context, the study as a whole: Samples covering the acute and convalescent phases of COVID-19 were provided by collaborators in the United States, Italy and Spain. The prospective study material was composed of cDNA or gDNA derived from T cells, B-cell-depleted T cells, or PBMCs. Deeply sampled blood TCRbeta repertoires from subjects exposed to, actively infected with, or recovered from COVID-19 were included in the dataset. The repertoires were released in a freely available public database intended as a resource for research on the immune response to SARS-CoV-2. Samples came from the ongoing ImmuneRACE study (first 160 participants) plus 1,254 subjects from 6 global collaborators. The sample metadata nearly always contained a de-identified subject ID, COVID-19 status, age in years and sex. Where available, HLA class I and class II types were obtained from metadata supplied by the sample provider rather than from assay-based typing. What the authors observed across the whole study: The amount of clinical and demographic metadata varied by source and participant and was provided uncurated.

Collaborating institutions collected whole blood in K2EDTA tubes following their own protocols. Collaborator samples were shipped for TCRbeta analysis as frozen whole blood, isolated PBMCs, or DNA extracted from either sample type. The CDR3 goes from the cysteine to the phenylalanine over 20 residues. Left in the record is the CDR3 DNA by itself, 60 bases read in frame from the first base. Germline trimming: 3 bases from V, 0 bases from J; junction bases outside gene matches: 11. The germline V gene supplies CDR1 KGHSH and CDR2 LQKENI. The immunoSEQ Assay, a bias-controlled multiplex PCR, was used to amplify TCRbeta CDR3 regions from genomic DNA. In the source study's methods: Nucleated cell counts per sample were estimated from amplification of reference gene primers within the assay. To quantify the absolute abundance of each unique TCRbeta CDR3 rearrangement, sequence reads were collapsed and filtered. For each sample, productive Simpson clonality was calculated as the square root of Simpson's diversity index across productive rearrangements. Imported from immuneACCESS, the table was reduced by TCRdb to in-frame sequences with V and J called. These copies leave out some clones; in studies compared against another copy, an unresolved V gene accounts for under half, and the cause of the remainder is not known. The V and J calls and clone size were taken over from that table, and D and trimming were inferred from the DNA. The sample has fewer than 150,000 clones on record, around 80% of them singletons. Clones ranked in the top ten supply roughly 8.3% of the sample.

Recombination connected TRBV18 to TRBJ2-3; TRBD2 fits 14 bases in the junction. The material sequenced was peripheral blood. This sequence was found in a woman of 80 years or more in a cohort sampled during active or convalescent COVID-19. The CDR3 corresponds to CASSPQLGTSGGDSTDTQYF. The sequence in DNA is TGTGCCAGCTCACCCCAACTCGGGACTAGCGGGGGAGATAGCACAGATACGCAGTATTTT.